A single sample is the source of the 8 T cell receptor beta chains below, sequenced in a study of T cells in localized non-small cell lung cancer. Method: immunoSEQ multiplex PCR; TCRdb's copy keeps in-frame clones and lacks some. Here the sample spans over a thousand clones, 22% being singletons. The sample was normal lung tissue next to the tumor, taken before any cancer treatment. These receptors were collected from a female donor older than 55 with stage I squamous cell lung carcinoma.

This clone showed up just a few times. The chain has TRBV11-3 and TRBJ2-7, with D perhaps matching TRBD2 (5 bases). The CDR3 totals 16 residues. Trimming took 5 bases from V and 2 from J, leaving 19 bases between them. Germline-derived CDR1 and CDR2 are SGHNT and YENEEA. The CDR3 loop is CASSQGGSRPPYEQYF. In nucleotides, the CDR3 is TGTGCCAGCAGCCAAGGCGGGTCCAGGCCCCCCTACGAGCAGTACTTC.

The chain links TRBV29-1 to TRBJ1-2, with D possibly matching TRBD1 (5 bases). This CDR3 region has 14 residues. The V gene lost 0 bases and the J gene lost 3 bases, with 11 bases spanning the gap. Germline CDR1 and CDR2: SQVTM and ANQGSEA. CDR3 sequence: CSVEEIRADYGYTF. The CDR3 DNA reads TGCAGCGTTGAAGAAATCAGGGCGGACTATGGCTACACCTTC.

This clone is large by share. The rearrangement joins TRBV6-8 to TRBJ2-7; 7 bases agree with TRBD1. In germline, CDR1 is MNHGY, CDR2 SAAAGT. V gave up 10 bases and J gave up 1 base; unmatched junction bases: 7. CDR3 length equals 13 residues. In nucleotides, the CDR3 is TGTGCCATCAGGATGGACAGGTCCTACGAGCAGTACTTC. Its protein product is CAIRMDRSYEQYF.

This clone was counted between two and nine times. The chain's CDR3 is CASSFPQGPDDEQFF. CDR3 nucleotides: TGTGCCAGCAGTTTCCCCCAGGGGCCCGACGATGAGCAGTTCTTC. The chain combines TRBV28 with TRBJ2-1; possible D gene TRBD1, 6 bases. Per the germline V gene, CDR1 is MDHEN and CDR2 is SYDVKM. With 3 bases removed from V and 8 bases from J, the gap between germline ends came to 17 bases. This CDR3 spans 15 amino acids.

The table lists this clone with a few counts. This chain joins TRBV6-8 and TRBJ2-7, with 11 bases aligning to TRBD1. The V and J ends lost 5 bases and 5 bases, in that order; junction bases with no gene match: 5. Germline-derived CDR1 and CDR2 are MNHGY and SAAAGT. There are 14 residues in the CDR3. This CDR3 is CASSPWTGGDEQYF. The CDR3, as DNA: TGTGCCAGCAGTCCGTGGACAGGGGGCGACGAGCAGTACTTC.

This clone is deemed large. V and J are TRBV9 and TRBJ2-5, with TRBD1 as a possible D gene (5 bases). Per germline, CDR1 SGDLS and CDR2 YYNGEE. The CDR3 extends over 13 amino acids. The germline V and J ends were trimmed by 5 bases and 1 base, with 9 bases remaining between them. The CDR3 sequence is CASSEDSQETQYF. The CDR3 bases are TGTGCCAGCAGTGAAGACAGCCAAGAGACCCAGTACTTC.

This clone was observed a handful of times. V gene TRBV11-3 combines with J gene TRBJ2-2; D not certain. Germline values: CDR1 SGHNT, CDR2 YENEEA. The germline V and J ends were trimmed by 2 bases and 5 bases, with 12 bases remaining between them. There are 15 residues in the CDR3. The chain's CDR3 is CASSLSRDDTGELFF. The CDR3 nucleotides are TGTGCCAGCAGCTTAAGTAGAGATGATACCGGGGAGCTGTTTTTT.

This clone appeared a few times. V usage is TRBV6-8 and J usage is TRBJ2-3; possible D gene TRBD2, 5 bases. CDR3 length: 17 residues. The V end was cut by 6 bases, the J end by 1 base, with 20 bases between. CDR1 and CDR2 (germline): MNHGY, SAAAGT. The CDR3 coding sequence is TGTGCCAGCAGGAAAAGGCGGGTAAATCGGGGCACAGATACGCAGTATTTT. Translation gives CASRKRRVNRGTDTQYF.